The rows below give T cell receptor beta chains drawn from one sample of a study of human T cells and chemical hapten exposure. TCRdb ran MiXCR on the RACE reads and lists one entry per CDR3 protein. The repertoire holds roughly 53,000 distinct CDR3 sequences, with approximately 9.9% as singletons. This specimen was whole blood, taken in connection with sensitization to the hapten diphenylcyclopropenone (DPC). The receptors come from a middle-aged woman with alopecia areata. Some clones in this sample may be carry-over from other donors' samples. CDR3s include the opening cysteine and the closing phenylalanine or tryptophan. Fields, in order: CDR3 DNA, CDR3 protein, J gene, V gene, D gene, CDR3 length, clone size. The D gene is left open where the match is weak. A clone size is listed for some rows: how often the clone was seen (once, few, many), or a class if it is expanded.

TGTGCCAGCAGCGTACAGCGTGAAGGAGAGACCCAGTACTTC	CASSVQREGETQYF	TRBJ2-5	TRBV9	NA	14	few
TGTGCCAGCAGCCGTAGAGACAGTTTATACAATGAGCAGTTCTTC	CASSRRDSLYNEQFF	TRBJ2-1	TRBV3-1	NA	15	NA
TGCAGTGCTCTCGACGGCCACTATGGCTACACCTTC	CSALDGHYGYTF	TRBJ1-2	TRBV20-1	NA	12	NA
TGTGCCAGCAGCTTCGGGGACACGAGCTCCTACGAGCAGTACTTC	CASSFGDTSSYEQYF	TRBJ2-7	TRBV13	NA	15	NA
TGTGCCAGCAAGCCGAATAAGGAGGGTTCACCCCTCCACTTT	CASKPNKEGSPLHF	TRBJ1-6	TRBV6-1	NA	14	NA
TGTGCCAGCAGCTTAGCCCGGGACAGGGGTTTCTCACCCCTCCACTTT	CASSLARDRGFSPLHF	TRBJ1-6	TRBV11-1	TRBD1	16	NA
TGTGCCAGCAGTCCTGACAGGGTCAATCAGCCCCAGCATTTT	CASSPDRVNQPQHF	TRBJ1-5	TRBV7-2	TRBD1	14	many
TGTGCCATCAGTGGGTCTAGCGGGGCTCAAGAGACCCAGTACTTC	CAISGSSGAQETQYF	TRBJ2-5	TRBV10-3	TRBD2	15	few
TGTGCCAGCAGCCCCACAGGGCCGAACACCGGGGAGCTGTTTTTT	CASSPTGPNTGELFF	TRBJ2-2	TRBV7-8	NA	15	NA
TGCGCCAGCAGCCTCGAGGATCTCCGCACAGATACGCAGTATTTT	CASSLEDLRTDTQYF	TRBJ2-3	TRBV4-1	NA	15	NA
TGTGCCAGCCCTCTGTTCCGCGAGCAGTACTTC	CASPLFREQYF	TRBJ2-7	TRBV6-5	NA	11	few
TGTGCCAGCTCGCAGGGGGTTAGCAATCAGCCCCAGCATTTT	CASSQGVSNQPQHF	TRBJ1-5	TRBV18	TRBD1	14	many
TGCAGTTCTACCGGGACGGAACCCTACGAGCAGTACTTC	CSSTGTEPYEQYF	TRBJ2-7	TRBV29-1	NA	13	few
TGTGCCAGCAGGGCGGTCGATCAGCCCCAGCATTTT	CASRAVDQPQHF	TRBJ1-5	TRBV2	NA	12	few
TGTGCCAGCAGTTACCCTGGGGGTAATGAAAAACTGTTTTTT	CASSYPGGNEKLFF	TRBJ1-4	TRBV6-6	NA	14	many
TGTGCCATCAGTGTAAACGGTAGGGATCAGCCCCAGCATTTT	CAISVNGRDQPQHF	TRBJ1-5	TRBV10-3	NA	14	NA
TGTGCCAGCTCACCCTCCTCGGGGAGGGTGGTTGCCGAAGCTTTCTTT	CASSPSSGRVVAEAFF	TRBJ1-1	TRBV18	NA	16	few
TGTGCCTGGAACCTGGCCGGGCCTAACTATGGCTACACCTTC	CAWNLAGPNYGYTF	TRBJ1-2	TRBV30	NA	14	NA
TGTGCCAGCAGCCTCGGGCCTCAGGCGACCCAGTACTTC	CASSLGPQATQYF	TRBJ2-5	TRBV7-6	NA	13	few
TGCGCCAGCAGCCTCGCACAGGGGGGTTCCGCAGAGACCCAGTACTTC	CASSLAQGGSAETQYF	TRBJ2-5	TRBV4-1	TRBD1	16	few
TGTGCCAGCAGTGAAGGAAACACCATATATTTT	CASSEGNTIYF	TRBJ1-3	TRBV25-1	NA	11	many
TGTGCCAGCAGCTTGTTAGGGCTTGGGGACAATGAGCAGTTCTTC	CASSLLGLGDNEQFF	TRBJ2-1	TRBV5-5	NA	15	NA
TGTGCCAGCTCACCCGGGGGAGATACGCAGTATTTT	CASSPGGDTQYF	TRBJ2-3	TRBV18	NA	12	NA
TGTGCCAGCAGCGTGCCGGACAGCCGCAATCAGCCCCAGCATTTT	CASSVPDSRNQPQHF	TRBJ1-5	TRBV2	NA	15	many
TGCAGTGCTAGTCATTTGCCTGTAGGGCTTGGCAGCTACACCTTC	CSASHLPVGLGSYTF	TRBJ1-2	TRBV20-1	NA	15	few
TGTGCCAGCACCGTAAGAGGGTCTGCCCCCTACGAGCAGTACTTC	CASTVRGSAPYEQYF	TRBJ2-7	TRBV6-1	NA	15	few
TGCGCCAGCAGCGCTGGGACAGGAGGGACCGGGGAGCTGTTTTTT	CASSAGTGGTGELFF	TRBJ2-2	TRBV5-1	TRBD1	15	many
TGTGCCAGCAGCCAAGATCCAGGGGTAGCTGAAGCTTTCTTT	CASSQDPGVAEAFF	TRBJ1-1	TRBV3-1	NA	14	few
TGCGCCAGCCGAACGACAGGGAATGAAAAACTGTTTTTT	CASRTTGNEKLFF	TRBJ1-4	TRBV5-1	TRBD1	13	many
TGTGCCAGCGAAAGGCGATCGAGCACAGATACGCAGTATTTT	CASERRSSTDTQYF	TRBJ2-3	TRBV7-9	NA	14	many
TGTGCCAGCAGCTGGGGACACTCCAATCAGCCCCAGCATTTT	CASSWGHSNQPQHF	TRBJ1-5	TRBV5-8	NA	14	NA
TGCAGTGCTAAGGCTAGCGGGGGAAATCAGCAGTTCTTC	CSAKASGGNQQFF	TRBJ2-1	TRBV20-1	TRBD2	13	many
TGTGCCAGCAGAAGGCGAAATGAGCAGTTCTTC	CASRRRNEQFF	TRBJ2-1	TRBV28	NA	11	few
TGTGCCAGCAGTTTAGGGACTTTCTACGAGCAGTACTTC	CASSLGTFYEQYF	TRBJ2-7	TRBV28	NA	13	NA
TGTGCCAGCAGTGGTACAGGGAGAGCCGGGGAGCTGTTTTTT	CASSGTGRAGELFF	TRBJ2-2	TRBV27	NA	14	NA
TGTGCCAGCAGCTTAGGGACGAGACTCTATGAGCAGTTCTTC	CASSLGTRLYEQFF	TRBJ2-1	TRBV11-2	NA	14	few
TGTGCCAGCAGCTTATTTGCCGGGGGAGCGGGCACAGATACGCAGTATTTT	CASSLFAGGAGTDTQYF	TRBJ2-3	TRBV7-2	NA	17	many
TGTGCCAGCTCACCAAGGGGGACAGGGTTCACCGAGCAGTACTTC	CASSPRGTGFTEQYF	TRBJ2-7	TRBV18	TRBD1	15	NA
TGTGCCAGCAGCACAAGACAGGGGGCGGCAGATACGCAGTATTTT	CASSTRQGAADTQYF	TRBJ2-3	TRBV12-3/TRBV12-4	TRBD1	15	many
TGTGCCAGCAGCCAGATAGCGGGGGCTGCCTACGAGCAGTACTTC	CASSQIAGAAYEQYF	TRBJ2-7	TRBV3-1	TRBD2	15	NA
TGTGCCAGCAGGGCCAAGAAAGAGACCCAGTACTTC	CASRAKKETQYF	TRBJ2-5	TRBV2	NA	12	many
TGCAGTGCTAGGGGTAAACTGGGGGCATTTAGCACAGATACGCAGTATTTT	CSARGKLGAFSTDTQYF	TRBJ2-3	TRBV20-1	NA	17	many
TGTGCCAGCAGCCTGGCTCGGAAGGGGATCAACGAGCAGTACTTC	CASSLARKGINEQYF	TRBJ2-7	TRBV11-1	NA	15	NA
TGCAGTGCCAGTGGAACGACTAGCGGGGGAGATACGCAGTATTTT	CSASGTTSGGDTQYF	TRBJ2-3	TRBV20-1	TRBD2	15	NA
TGTGCCAGTAGTATGTCGACCCGGCGGGACGAGCAGTACTTC	CASSMSTRRDEQYF	TRBJ2-7	TRBV19	NA	14	NA
TGTGCCAGCTCCCGAACGGGAGATCAGCCCCAGCATTTT	CASSRTGDQPQHF	TRBJ1-5	TRBV18	NA	13	few
TGTGCCAGCAGCTTAGCCCCGACAGGGGGTACCGGGGAGCTGTTTTTT	CASSLAPTGGTGELFF	TRBJ2-2	TRBV7-2	TRBD1	16	few
TGTGCCAGCAGCCAGGGGGAGGGCACTGAAGCTTTCTTT	CASSQGEGTEAFF	TRBJ1-1	TRBV7-6	TRBD1	13	few